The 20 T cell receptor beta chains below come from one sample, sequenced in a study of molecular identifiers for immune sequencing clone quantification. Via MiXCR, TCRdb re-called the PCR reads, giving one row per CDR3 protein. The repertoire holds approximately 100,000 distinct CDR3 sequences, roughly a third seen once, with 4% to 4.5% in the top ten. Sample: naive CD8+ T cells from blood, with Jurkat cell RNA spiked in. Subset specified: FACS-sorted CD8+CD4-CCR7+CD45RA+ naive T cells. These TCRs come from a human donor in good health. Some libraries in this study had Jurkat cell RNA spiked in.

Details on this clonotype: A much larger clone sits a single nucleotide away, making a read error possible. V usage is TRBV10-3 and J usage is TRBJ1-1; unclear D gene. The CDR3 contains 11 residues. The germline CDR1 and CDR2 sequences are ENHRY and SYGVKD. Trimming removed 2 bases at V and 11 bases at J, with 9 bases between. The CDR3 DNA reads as TGTGCCATCAGTGAGGGCGGTGATGCTTTCTTT. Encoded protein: CAISEGGDAFF.

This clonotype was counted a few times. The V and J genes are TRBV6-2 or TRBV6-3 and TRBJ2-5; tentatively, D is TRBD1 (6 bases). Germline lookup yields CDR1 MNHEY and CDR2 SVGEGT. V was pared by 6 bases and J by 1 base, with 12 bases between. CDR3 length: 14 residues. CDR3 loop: CASSFTGIQETQYF. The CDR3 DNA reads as TGTGCCAGCAGCTTTACAGGGATCCAAGAGACCCAGTACTTC.

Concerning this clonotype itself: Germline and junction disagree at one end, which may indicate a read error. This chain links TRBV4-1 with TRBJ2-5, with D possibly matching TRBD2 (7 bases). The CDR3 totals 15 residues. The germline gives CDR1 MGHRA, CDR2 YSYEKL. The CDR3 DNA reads TGCTCCAGCAGTCGGGACTGGGGGGGCAGAGACACCCAGTACTTT. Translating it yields CSSSRDWGGRDTQYF.

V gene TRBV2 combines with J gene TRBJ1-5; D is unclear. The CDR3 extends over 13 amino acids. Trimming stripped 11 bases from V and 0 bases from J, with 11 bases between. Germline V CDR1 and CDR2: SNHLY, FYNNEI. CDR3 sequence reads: CACWGFSNQPQHF. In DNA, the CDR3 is TGTGCCTGCTGGGGATTTAGCAATCAGCCCCAGCATTTT.

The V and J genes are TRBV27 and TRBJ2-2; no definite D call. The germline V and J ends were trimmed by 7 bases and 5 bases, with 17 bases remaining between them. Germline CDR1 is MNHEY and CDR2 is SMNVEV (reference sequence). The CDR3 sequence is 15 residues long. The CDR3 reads CASIQKVGWTGELFF. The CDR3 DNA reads TGTGCCAGCATTCAAAAAGTCGGGTGGACCGGGGAGCTGTTTTTT.

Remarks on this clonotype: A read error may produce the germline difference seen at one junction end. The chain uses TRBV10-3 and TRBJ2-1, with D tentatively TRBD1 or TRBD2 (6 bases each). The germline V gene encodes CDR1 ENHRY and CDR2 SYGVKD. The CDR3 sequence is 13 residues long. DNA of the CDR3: TGTGCCACCTCGGACTCCGGGGGCAATGAGCAGATCTTC. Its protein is CATSDSGGNEQIF.

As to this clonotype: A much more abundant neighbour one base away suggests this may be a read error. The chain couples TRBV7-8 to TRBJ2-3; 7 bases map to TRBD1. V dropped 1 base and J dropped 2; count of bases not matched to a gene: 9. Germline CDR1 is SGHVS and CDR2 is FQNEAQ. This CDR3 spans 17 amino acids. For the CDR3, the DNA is TGTGCCAGCAGCTTAGGGCCTGGGACAGCCTCCACAGATACGCAGTATTTT. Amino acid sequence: CASSLGPGTASTDTQYF.

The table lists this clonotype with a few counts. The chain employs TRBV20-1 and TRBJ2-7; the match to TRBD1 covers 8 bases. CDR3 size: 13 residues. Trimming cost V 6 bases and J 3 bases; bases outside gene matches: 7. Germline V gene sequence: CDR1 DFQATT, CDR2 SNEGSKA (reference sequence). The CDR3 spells CSALTGEDYEQYF. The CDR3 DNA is TGCAGTGCCCTGACAGGGGAGGACTACGAGCAGTACTTC.

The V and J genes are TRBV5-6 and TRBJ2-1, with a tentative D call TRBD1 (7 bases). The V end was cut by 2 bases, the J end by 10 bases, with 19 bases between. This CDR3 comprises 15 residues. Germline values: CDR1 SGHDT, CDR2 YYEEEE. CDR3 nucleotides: TGTGCCAGCAGCTTTGCCAGGGGGGAAACAAGGGAGCAGTTCTTC. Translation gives CASSFARGETREQFF. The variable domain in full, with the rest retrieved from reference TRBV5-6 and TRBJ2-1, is DAGVTQSPTHLIKTRGQQVTLRCSPKSGHDTVSWYQQALGQGPQFIFQYYEEEERQRGNFPDRFSGHQFPNYSSELNVNALLLGDSALYLCASSFARGETREQFFGPGTRLTVL.

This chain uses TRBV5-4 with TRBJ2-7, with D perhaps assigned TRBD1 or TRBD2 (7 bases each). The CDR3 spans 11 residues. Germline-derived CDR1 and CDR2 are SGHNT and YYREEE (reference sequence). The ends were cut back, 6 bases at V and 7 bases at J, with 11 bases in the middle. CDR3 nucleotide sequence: TGTGCCAGCACGCAGGGGGGGGAGCAGTACTTC. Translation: CASTQGGEQYF. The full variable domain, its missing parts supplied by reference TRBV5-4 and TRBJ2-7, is ETGVTQSPTHLIKTRGQQVTLRCSSQSGHNTVSWYQQALGQGPQFIFQYYREEENGRGNFPPRFSGLQFPNYSSELNVNALELDDSALYLCASTQGGEQYFGPGTRLTVT.

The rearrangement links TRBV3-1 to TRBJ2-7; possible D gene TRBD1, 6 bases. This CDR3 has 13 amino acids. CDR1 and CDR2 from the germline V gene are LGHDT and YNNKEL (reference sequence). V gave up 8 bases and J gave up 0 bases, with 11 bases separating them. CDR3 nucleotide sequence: TGTGCCAGCCCCCCGGACAGCTCCTACGAGCAGTACTTC. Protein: CASPPDSSYEQYF.

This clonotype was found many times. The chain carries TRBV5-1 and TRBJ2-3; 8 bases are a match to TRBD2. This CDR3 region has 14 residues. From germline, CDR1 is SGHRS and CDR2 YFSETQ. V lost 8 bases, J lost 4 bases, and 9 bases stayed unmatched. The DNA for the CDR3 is TGCGCCAGTACAGGCAAAGCGGGAGCAGATACGCAGTATTTT. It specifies CASTGKAGADTQYF. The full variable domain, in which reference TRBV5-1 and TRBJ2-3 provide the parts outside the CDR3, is KAGVTQTPRYLIKTRGQQVTLSCSPISGHRSVSWYQQTPGQGLQFLFEYFSETQRNKGNFPGRFSGRQFSNSRSEMNVSTLELGDSALYLCASTGKAGADTQYFGPGTRLTVL.

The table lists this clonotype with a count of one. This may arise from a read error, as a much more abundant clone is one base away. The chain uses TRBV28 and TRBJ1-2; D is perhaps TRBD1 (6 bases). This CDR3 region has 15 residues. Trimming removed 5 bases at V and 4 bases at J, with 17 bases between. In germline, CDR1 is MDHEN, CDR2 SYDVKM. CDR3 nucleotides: TGTGCCAGCAGTCCGGCTACAGGGAGTAGCTATGGCTACACCTTC. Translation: CASSPATGSSYGYTF.

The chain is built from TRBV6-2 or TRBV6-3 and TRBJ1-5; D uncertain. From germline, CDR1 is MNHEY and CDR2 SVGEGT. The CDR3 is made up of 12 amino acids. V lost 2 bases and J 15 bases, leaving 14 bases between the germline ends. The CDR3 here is CASSYSTSIRHF. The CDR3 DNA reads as TGTGCCAGCAGTTACAGTACAAGTATCCGGCATTTT.

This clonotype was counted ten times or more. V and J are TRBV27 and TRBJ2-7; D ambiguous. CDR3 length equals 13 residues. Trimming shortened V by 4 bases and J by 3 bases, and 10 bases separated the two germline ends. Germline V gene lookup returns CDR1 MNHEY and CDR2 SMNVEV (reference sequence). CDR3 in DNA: TGTGCCAGCAGTTCCACCCTGGGCTACGAGCAGTACTTC. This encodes CASSSTLGYEQYF.

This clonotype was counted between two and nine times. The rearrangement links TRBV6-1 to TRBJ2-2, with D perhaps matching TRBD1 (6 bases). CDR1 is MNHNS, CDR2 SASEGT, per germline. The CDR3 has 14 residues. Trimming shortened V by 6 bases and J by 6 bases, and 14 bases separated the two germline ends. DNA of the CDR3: TGTGCCAGCAGCACCACAGGGTCCGCCGGGGAGCTGTTTTTT. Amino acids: CASSTTGSAGELFF.

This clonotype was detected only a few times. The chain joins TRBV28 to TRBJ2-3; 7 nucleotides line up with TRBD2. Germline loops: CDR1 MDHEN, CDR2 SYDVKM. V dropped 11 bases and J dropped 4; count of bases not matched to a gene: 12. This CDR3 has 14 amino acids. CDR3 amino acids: CAAQAGPRADTQYF. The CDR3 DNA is TGTGCCGCCCAAGCGGGACCCAGGGCAGATACGCAGTATTTT.

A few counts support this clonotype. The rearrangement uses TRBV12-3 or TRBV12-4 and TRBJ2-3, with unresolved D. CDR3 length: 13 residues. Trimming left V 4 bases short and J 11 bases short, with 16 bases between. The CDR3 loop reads CASSSGTPGRQYF. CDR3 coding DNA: TGTGCCAGCAGTTCTGGTACCCCCGGTAGGCAGTATTTT.

CDR3 bases: TGTGCCAGCAGTGCCACAGGGGTTTACTATGGCTACACCTTC. Translating gives CASSATGVYYGYTF. The chain recombines TRBV28 with TRBJ1-2; the match to TRBD1 covers 7 bases. CDR1 and CDR2 (germline): MDHEN, SYDVKM. J gave up 3 bases and V 5 bases, and 6 bases lay outside the gene matches. The CDR3 runs to 14 residues.

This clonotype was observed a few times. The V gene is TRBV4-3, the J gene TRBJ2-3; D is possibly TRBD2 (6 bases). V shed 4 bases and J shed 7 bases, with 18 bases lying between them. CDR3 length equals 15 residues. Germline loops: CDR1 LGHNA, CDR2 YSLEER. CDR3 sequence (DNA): TGCGCCAGCAGCCGAGACCGGGACTCTGTATATACGCAGTATTTT. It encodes CASSRDRDSVYTQYF.